This T cell receptor beta chain was retrieved from a study of T cell responses to AZD1222 COVID-19 vaccine. Whole-study results and caveats: The study sampled repertoires only after the peak T cell response. Spike-specific TCRs gained breadth and depth after people received two AZD1222 doses. The study found vaccine-associated CD4 TCRs spanning spike, dominant at 160-218 and 743-854.

Comment on this clone: Its antigen is not known.

The CDR3 covers 16 residues. Germline values: CDR1 MGHRA, CDR2 YSYEKL. V shed 3 bases, J shed 8 bases, and the junction held 12 bases outside the gene matches. Libraries were prepared by immunoSEQ multiplex PCR; TCRdb keeps only in-frame clonotypes and omits some of them. The sample shows about 110,000 clones, less than 95% of them seen only once. Here the sequenced sample was peripheral blood, taken 28 days after the second AZD1222 dose. The chain has TRBV4-1 and TRBJ2-1; 8 nucleotides align to TRBD1. The source of this sequence is an adult who received the AZD1222 COVID-19 vaccine. CDR3 sequence (DNA): TGCGCCAGCAGCCAGGCCGCCGGCTCGACAGGGGATGAGCAGTTCTTC. Translation gives CASSQAAGSTGDEQFF.